The 32 T cell receptor beta chains reported below all come from one sample, sequenced in a study of response to subunit inactivated influenza vaccine (dated by TCRdb to the late 2010s). The library was generated by RT-PCR. The sequencing machine was an Illumina HiSeq 2500. TCRdb trimmed the raw reads at Q25, called clones with MiXCR and kept productive beta chains. CDR3 protein sequences are deduplicated, and each keeps its most common genes and DNA. The sample table contains 200,000 to 250,000 distinct CDR3 sequences; only one count was recorded for more than 9% of them. The biggest ten clones account for about 8% of the sample. This specimen consisted of non-naive T cells sorted from PBMCs, obtained 14 days before vaccination. This sample's cell subset or site label indicates: memory T cell fraction. Source of these receptors: a man between 45 and 60 years old who received an inactivated influenza vaccine. Donor details come from another sample of the same person, matched by shared clones.

In this sample, this clonotype turned up a few times. CDR3 DNA sequence: TGCAGCGCCACCGGGACAGGGTACACAGATACGCAGTATTTT. It encodes CSATGTGYTDTQYF. The chain combines TRBV29-1 with TRBJ2-3; TRBD1 agrees at 9 bases. The trim removed 7 bases at V and 2 bases at J, leaving 7 bases unmatched. CDR1 and CDR2 from the germline V gene are SQVTM and ANQGSEA. The CDR3 contains 14 residues.

V gene TRBV3-1 combines with J gene TRBJ1-2, with 10 bases matching TRBD1. Per germline, CDR1 LGHDT and CDR2 YNNKEL (reference sequence). The CDR3 totals 14 residues. The trim removed 1 base at V and 8 bases at J, leaving 4 bases unmatched. As DNA, the CDR3 is TGTGCCAGCAGCCAAGGGATGGGACAGGGGGGCTACACCTTC. This codes for CASSQGMGQGGYTF. The full variable domain, its missing parts supplied by reference TRBV3-1 and TRBJ1-2, is DTAVSQTPKYLVTQMGNDKSIKCEQNLGHDTMYWYKQDSKKFLKIMFSYNNKELIINETVPNRFSPKSPDKAHLNLHINSLELGDSAVYFCASSQGMGQGGYTFGSGTRLTVV.

V gene TRBV12-5 combines with J gene TRBJ2-2; D may be TRBD2 (5 bases). This CDR3 region has 17 residues. The V and J ends lost 0 bases and 3 bases respectively, with 14 bases between them. Germline assignment: CDR1 LGHNT and CDR2 FRNRAP. The CDR3 region has the DNA TGTGCTAGTGGTTTGGTGGTGGGCGGGCCCGACACCGGGGAGCTGTTTTTT. The encoded protein is CASGLVVGGPDTGELFF.

This clonotype came up many times. The chain recombines TRBV10-3 with TRBJ2-5; D is unclear. V was shortened by 4 bases and J by 1 base, with 7 bases between the two germline ends. The germline gives CDR1 ENHRY, CDR2 SYGVKD. This CDR3 has 13 residues. The DNA for the CDR3 is TGTGCCATCAGTGGTAACTTCCAAGAGACCCAGTACTTC. This encodes CAISGNFQETQYF.

This clonotype occurred many times. V usage is TRBV5-1 and J usage is TRBJ1-1; D is possibly TRBD1 (5 bases). Trimming took off 4 bases at V and 6 bases at J, with 13 bases between the two ends. CDR3 length equals 13 residues. CDR1 and CDR2 from the germline V gene are SGHRS and YFSETQ. The CDR3 reads CASSPRTLAEAFF. The CDR3 bases are TGCGCCAGCAGCCCGAGGACATTGGCTGAAGCTTTCTTT.

This clonotype was seen a few times. This chain links TRBV28 with TRBJ2-2, with 14 bases identical to TRBD2. CDR1 and CDR2 (germline): MDHEN, SYDVKM. CDR3 length: 16 amino acids. Trimming took 11 bases from V and 6 from J; bases not matched to a gene: 11. The CDR3 nucleotides are TGTGCCGCCCTGACTAGCGGGAGGGCCAATGCCGGGGAGCTGTTTTTT. Translated, it gives CAALTSGRANAGELFF. The full variable domain, with the rest looked up from reference TRBV28 and TRBJ2-2, is DVKVTQSSRYLVKRTGEKVFLECVQDMDHENMFWYRQDPGLGLRLIYFSYDVKMKEKGDIPEGYSVSREKKERFSLILESASTNQTSMYLCAALTSGRANAGELFFGEGSRLTVL.

This clonotype was seen a few times. The rearrangement joins TRBV7-9 to TRBJ2-5; 10 bases agree with TRBD1. The germline V gene encodes CDR1 SEHNR and CDR2 FQNEAQ (reference sequence). The CDR3 covers 15 residues. The junction had 4 bases not matched to a gene; V was cut back by 5 bases and J by 1 base. The CDR3 is CASSRTGGFQETQYF. The CDR3, as DNA: TGTGCCAGCAGCCGGACAGGGGGATTCCAAGAGACCCAGTACTTC. The full variable domain, in which reference TRBV7-9 and TRBJ2-5 provide the parts outside the CDR3, is DTGVSQNPRHKITKRGQNVTFRCDPISEHNRLYWYRQTLGQGPEFLTYFQNEAQLEKSRLLSDRFSAERPKGSFSTLEIQRTEQGDSAMYLCASSRTGGFQETQYFGPGTRLLVL.

The chain carries TRBV28 and TRBJ2-7; weak D call: TRBD1 (5 bases). CDR3 length equals 10 residues. Germline lookup yields CDR1 MDHEN and CDR2 SYDVKM. V was trimmed by 10 bases and J by 4 bases, leaving 8 bases between them. Written as DNA, the CDR3 is TGTGCCACTCAGGGTTACGAGCAGTACTTC. It codes for CATQGYEQYF.

The rearrangement links TRBV5-1 to TRBJ1-1, with no clear D. V lost 0 bases and J lost 2, with 11 bases in between. The V gene's germline CDR1 is SGHRS and CDR2 YFSETQ. This CDR3 contains 15 residues. CDR3 DNA sequence: TGCGCCAGCAGCTTGGATCCAGCCATTAACACTGAAGCTTTCTTT. Amino acid sequence: CASSLDPAINTEAFF.

A few counts support this clonotype. J is TRBJ1-2 and V is TRBV27; 10 bases are shared with TRBD1. Trimming at V came to 8 bases and at J to 7 bases, leaving 16 bases not matched to a gene. The CDR3 is made up of 16 amino acids. Germline CDR1 and CDR2: MNHEY and SMNVEV (reference sequence). This chain's CDR3 is CASASSPRQGAGGYTF. DNA of the CDR3: TGTGCCAGCGCCTCTAGCCCCCGACAGGGGGCGGGTGGCTACACCTTC.

The table lists this clonotype with many counts. The chain couples TRBV12-3 or TRBV12-4 to TRBJ1-2, with D tentatively TRBD1 (5 bases). V was clipped by 4 bases and J by 2 bases, with 11 bases between them. The CDR3 has 14 residues. CDR3 sequence: CASSSAGGNYGYTF. The CDR3 region has the DNA TGTGCCAGCAGTTCCGCGGGGGGAAACTATGGCTACACCTTC.

In this sample, this clonotype turned up many times. The chain combines TRBV6-1 with TRBJ1-5; D is ambiguous. The CDR3 runs 15 residues. V was clipped by 3 bases and J by 2 bases, with 11 bases between them. Germline CDR1 MNHNS, CDR2 SASEGT. Here the CDR3 DNA reads TGTGCCAGCAGTGAGATGTCCGCAGGCAATCAGCCCCAGCATTTT. Amino acids: CASSEMSAGNQPQHF.

This clonotype came up once. The V gene is TRBV20-1, the J gene TRBJ2-6, with 7 bases lining up with TRBD1. Per the germline V gene, CDR1 is DFQATT and CDR2 is SNEGSKA (reference sequence). Germline trimming cut 6 bases from V and 2 bases from J; bases unmatched to any gene: 4. This CDR3 is built from 14 residues. CDR3 sequence (DNA): TGCAGTGCCCCCGACAGGGCTGGGGCCAACGTCCTGACTTTC. It translates to CSAPDRAGANVLTF.

There are a few counts of this clonotype. The chain is built from TRBV14 and TRBJ2-1, with unresolved D. Deletions cut 4 bases from V and 5 bases from J, with 6 bases between. Germline V gene data show CDR1 as SGHDN and CDR2 as FVKESK. The CDR3 loop spans 12 amino acids. The CDR3 nucleotides are TGTGCCAGCAGCCCCCACCACAATGAGCAGTTCTTC. This translates into CASSPHHNEQFF.

A few counts support this clonotype. The rearrangement links TRBV12-3 or TRBV12-4 to TRBJ1-1; 7 bases map to TRBD1. The CDR3 sequence is 13 residues long. Germline trimming cut 5 bases from V and 3 bases from J; bases unmatched to any gene: 3. CDR3: CASSKGTDTEAFF. The CDR3 region has the DNA TGTGCCAGCAGTAAAGGGACAGACACTGAAGCTTTCTTT.

This clonotype showed up just a few times. The rearrangement uses TRBV12-3 or TRBV12-4 and TRBJ2-1; D is possibly TRBD1 (6 bases). The CDR3 length is 13 residues. V lost 5 bases and J 7 bases, leaving 12 bases between the germline ends. The CDR3 bases are TGTGCCAGCAGTCCTACAGGGCAGAATGAGCAGTTCTTC. Its translation: CASSPTGQNEQFF.

The chain employs TRBV7-9 and TRBJ1-2; D uncertain. The CDR3 has 13 amino acids. V gave up 2 bases and J gave up 3 bases, with 7 bases separating them. Germline V CDR1 and CDR2: SEHNR, FQNEAQ (reference sequence). CDR3 in amino acids: CASSLTAYYGYTF. In nucleotides, the CDR3 is TGTGCCAGCAGCTTAACGGCCTACTATGGCTACACCTTC.

This clonotype was detected many times. This sequence joins TRBV20-1 and TRBJ2-5; D unclear. Trimming stripped 0 bases from V and 2 bases from J, with 13 bases between. This CDR3 has 15 amino acids. Per germline, CDR1 DFQATT and CDR2 SNEGSKA (reference sequence). The CDR3, as DNA: TGCAGTGCTAGAGATCTGGGATCGTCACAAGAGACCCAGTACTTC. This sequence encodes CSARDLGSSQETQYF.

In this sample, this clonotype turned up a few times. The rearrangement links TRBV6-1 to TRBJ2-6; D call uncertain. The germline V and J ends were trimmed by 6 bases and 2 bases, with 20 bases remaining between them. This CDR3 is 18 amino acids long. Germline V gene data show CDR1 as MNHNS and CDR2 as SASEGT. The CDR3 nucleotides read TGTGCCAGCAGCCTTTCCTCGCTCCTAACCCCTGGGGCCAACGTCCTGACTTTC. This sequence encodes CASSLSSLLTPGANVLTF.

The sample holds a few counts of this clonotype. V is TRBV5-1 and J is TRBJ2-1; the match to TRBD1 covers 7 bases. The CDR3 has 14 residues. Losses at the gene ends were 2 bases for V and 4 bases for J; bases not matched to a gene: 3. Germline-derived CDR1 and CDR2 are SGHRS and YFSETQ. CDR3 sequence: CASSFAGGYNEQFF. CDR3 nucleotide sequence: TGCGCCAGCAGCTTTGCAGGGGGATACAATGAGCAGTTCTTC. Based on the CDR3 plus reference TRBV5-1 and TRBJ2-1, the full variable domain is KAGVTQTPRYLIKTRGQQVTLSCSPISGHRSVSWYQQTPGQGLQFLFEYFSETQRNKGNFPGRFSGRQFSNSRSEMNVSTLELGDSALYLCASSFAGGYNEQFFGPGTRLTVL.

The chain is built from TRBV2 and TRBJ2-3; D not resolved. The length of the CDR3 is 11 residues. Germline V gives CDR1 SNHLY, CDR2 FYNNEI. V lost 7 bases to trimming and J lost 10 bases, with 12 bases between them. CDR3 loop: CASKDSAAQYF. CDR3 bases: TGTGCCAGCAAAGACTCTGCTGCGCAGTATTTT.

The rearrangement joins TRBV6-5 to TRBJ1-1; D gene ambiguous. Trimming cost V 2 bases and J 6 bases, with 10 bases left between them. Germline CDR1 and CDR2: MNHEY and SVGAGI. This CDR3 is built from 13 residues. As DNA, the CDR3 is TGTGCCAGCAGTTACGGGTGGTCTGCTGAAGCTTTCTTT. As protein: CASSYGWSAEAFF.

In nucleotides, the CDR3 is TGTGCCAGCAGTGTGAGGAGTGGGACCAACTCCTACGAGCAGTACTTC. Protein product: CASSVRSGTNSYEQYF. V gene TRBV2 combines with J gene TRBJ2-7; either TRBD1 or TRBD2 may fit D (5 bases each). V was clipped by 4 bases and J by 0 bases, with 16 bases between them. Germline V gene sequence: CDR1 SNHLY, CDR2 FYNNEI. The CDR3 is made up of 16 amino acids.

This clonotype was observed at least ten times. The V and J genes are TRBV7-2 and TRBJ2-7; D is possibly TRBD2 (5 bases). Trimming shortened V by 5 bases and J by 4 bases, and 15 bases separated the two germline ends. In germline, CDR1 is SGHTA, CDR2 FQGNSA. The CDR3 length is 14 residues. The CDR3 spells CASSERSLNYEQYF. CDR3 nucleotides: TGTGCCAGCAGCGAGCGGAGTCTCAATTACGAGCAGTACTTC.

The chain carries TRBV2 and TRBJ2-1, with no clear D. Germline CDR1 reads SNHLY; CDR2 reads FYNNEI. The CDR3 has 13 residues. Deletions cut 4 bases from V and 7 bases from J, with 11 bases between. CDR3 sequence (DNA): TGTGCCAGCAGTGGACAACCCGGGAATGAGCAGTTCTTC. It translates to CASSGQPGNEQFF.

Only a few counts were recorded for this clonotype. This chain connects TRBV20-1 to TRBJ2-3, with D hard to call. The germline V and J ends were trimmed by 0 bases and 6 bases, with 10 bases remaining between them. This CDR3 is built from 13 residues. CDR1 DFQATT and CDR2 SNEGSKA come from the germline V gene (reference sequence). The CDR3 DNA is TGCAGTGCTAGAGATCCCCACCAGGATACGCAGTATTTT. Protein sequence: CSARDPHQDTQYF.

This clonotype was seen a handful of times. This chain links TRBV5-1 with TRBJ2-2; the match to TRBD1 covers 7 bases. With 3 bases clipped from V and 4 bases from J, the junction kept 9 bases outside the gene matches. The V gene's germline CDR1 is SGHRS and CDR2 YFSETQ. The CDR3 length is 16 residues. DNA of the CDR3: TGCGCCAGCAGCTCATCGACAGGGCGAGGCACCGGGGAGCTGTTTTTT. It specifies CASSSSTGRGTGELFF.

The chain uses TRBV7-2 and TRBJ2-3; 11 bases match TRBD2. Germline assignment: CDR1 SGHTA and CDR2 FQGNSA. The trim removed 3 bases at V and 2 bases at J, leaving 1 base unmatched. The CDR3 runs to 15 residues. CDR3 DNA: TGTGCCAGCAGCTTGACTAGCGGGACCACAGATACGCAGTATTTT. This gives the protein CASSLTSGTTDTQYF.

This chain joins TRBV7-2 and TRBJ2-3; 12 bases line up with TRBD2. The CDR3 covers 16 residues. From germline, CDR1 is SGHTA and CDR2 FQGNSA. The junction had 3 bases not matched to a gene; V was cut back by 5 bases and J by 0 bases. In nucleotides, the CDR3 is TGTGCCAGCAGCCGGACTAGCGGGACTAGCACAGATACGCAGTATTTT. As protein: CASSRTSGTSTDTQYF.

The V and J genes are TRBV7-2 and TRBJ2-7; D might be TRBD2 (5 bases). CDR3 length equals 15 residues. Germline CDR1 and CDR2: SGHTA and FQGNSA. The V gene lost 5 bases and the J gene lost 0 bases, with 14 bases spanning the gap. CDR3 sequence reads: CASSHGLSSSYEQYF. DNA of the CDR3: TGTGCCAGCAGCCATGGACTCTCCAGCTCCTACGAGCAGTACTTC.

This clonotype was recorded many times. This chain links TRBV10-3 with TRBJ2-3; perhaps TRBD2 as D (5 bases). Germline-derived CDR1 and CDR2 are ENHRY and SYGVKD. V was cut by 6 bases and J by 3 bases, with 13 bases left in between. This CDR3 comprises 14 residues. The CDR3 region is CAIRGAISTDTQYF. The CDR3 DNA reads TGTGCCATCAGGGGAGCCATCTCGACAGATACGCAGTATTTT.

The chain uses TRBV2 and TRBJ1-5, with TRBD1 matching over 8 bases. V dropped 8 bases and J dropped 3; count of bases not matched to a gene: 12. The CDR3 has 16 amino acids. Germline V gene data show CDR1 as SNHLY and CDR2 as FYNNEI. DNA for the CDR3: TGTGCCAGCTTAGCAGGCAGGGGGCGAATCAATCAGCCCCAGCATTTT. As protein: CASLAGRGRINQPQHF.